Listed below are T cell receptor beta chains from one sample, sequenced in a study of memory CD4+ T cells and cytomegalovirus serostatus. Measured with immunoSEQ multiplex PCR; TCRdb has only the in-frame clones, and not every one. The sample gives 50,000 or so clones, around 80% of which show up once; around 1.5% is in the top ten. The sequenced sample consisted of memory CD4+ T cells from blood. Receptors were obtained from an adult in good health and CMV-seropositive. Both conserved end residues are part of each CDR3. D genes are given only for firm matches. Not every row has a clone size; where given, it reads once, few, many or a size class.

j_call d_call v_call clone_size cdr3_nt cdr3_aa
TRBJ2-3 - TRBV4-3 - TGCGCCAGCAGCCAAGGCGGATCCACAGATACGCAGTATTTT CASSQGGSTDTQYF
TRBJ2-2 TRBD1 TRBV7-3 - TGTGCCAGCAGCTTAGGGGGACAGGGATCCGGGGAGCTGTTTTTT CASSLGGQGSGELFF
TRBJ1-5 - TRBV19 medium-sized TGTGCCAGTAGTACTCGGACGGGCGGGGATCAGCCCCAGCATTTT CASSTRTGGDQPQHF
TRBJ2-7 - TRBV5-1 medium-sized TGCGCCAGCAGCTTGTGGACATCCACCTACGAGCAGTACTTC CASSLWTSTYEQYF
TRBJ1-5 - TRBV29-1 - TGCAGCGTTGAGCTACAGGGAGCCGATCAGCCCCAGCATTTT CSVELQGADQPQHF
TRBJ1-2 - TRBV28 - TGTGCCAGCAGTTTAAGGGCGGACACTTACTATGGCTACACCTTC CASSLRADTYYGYTF
TRBJ2-7 TRBD2 TRBV7-2 - TGTGCCAGCAGCCTCTCGGGACTAGCGGCCTCCTACGAGCAGTACTTC CASSLSGLAASYEQYF
TRBJ2-2 - TRBV27 - TGTGCCAGCAGTTTATATGGGACCCCGAGGGCCACCGGGGAGCTGTTTTTT CASSLYGTPRATGELFF
TRBJ2-7 TRBD2 TRBV5-1 - TGCGCCAGCGGCGGGGAGGGCCGATACGAGCAGTACTTC CASGGEGRYEQYF
TRBJ1-5 - TRBV15 - TGTGCCACCAGCAGAGATGAGGACAGATTAGGGCAGCCCCAGCATTTT CATSRDEDRLGQPQHF
TRBJ1-2 TRBD1 TRBV6-5 - TGTGCCAGCAGTTACTCCGGGACAGGGGGCAATGGCTACACCTTC CASSYSGTGGNGYTF
TRBJ2-5 TRBD1 TRBV5-6 - TGTGCCAGCAGCCTAGGACAGGGCAAAGAGACCCAGTACTTC CASSLGQGKETQYF
TRBJ1-5 - TRBV10-3 - TGTGCCATCAGTGAGTCTACGGTGAATCAGCCCCAGCATTTT CAISESTVNQPQHF
TRBJ1-6 - TRBV28 few TGTGCCAGCAGTTTTCGGGATCATAATTCACCCCTCCACTTT CASSFRDHNSPLHF
TRBJ2-7 - TRBV5-1 - TGCGCCAGCAGCTTGGGGACGATCTACGAGCAGTACTTC CASSLGTIYEQYF
TRBJ1-2 - TRBV15 - TGTGCCACCAGCAAAGTCCGGACCCTCTATGGCTACACCTTC CATSKVRTLYGYTF
TRBJ2-3 TRBD1 TRBV5-1 few TGCGCCAGCAGCTCGGGGGACAGGGGACCACTGGGCACAGATACGCAGTATTTT CASSSGDRGPLGTDTQYF
TRBJ1-3 - TRBV7-6 - TGTGCCAGCAGCTCCGGGCGGGGAGGGTCGACTGGAAACACCATATATTTT CASSSGRGGSTGNTIYF
TRBJ1-5 - TRBV28 - TGTGCCAGCAGTTTATTAGGTGGGTTTGTGGGGCAGGGAAGGTGGATATCAGGCAATCAGCCCCAGCATTTT CASSLLGGFVGQGRWISGNQPQHF
TRBJ2-5 - TRBV6-6 - TGTGCCAGCAGTTACTCTAGTTTTAGTGGGACCCAGTACTTC CASSYSSFSGTQYF
TRBJ2-1 - TRBV20-1 once TGCAGTGCTAGCTTACTAGGGGAGCAGTTCTTC CSASLLGEQFF
TRBJ1-4 - TRBV5-5 - TGTGCCAGCAGCGGGGGGGGACGCAGTGAAAAACTGTTTTTT CASSGGGRSEKLFF
TRBJ1-2 - TRBV6-6 few TGTGCCAGCAGTTACCAGGCGGCCGGGGATGGCTACACCTTC CASSYQAAGDGYTF
TRBJ2-1 TRBD1 TRBV2 few TGTGCCAGCCGGGACAGGGTGTCCTACAATGAGCAGTTCTTC CASRDRVSYNEQFF
TRBJ1-2 - TRBV21-1 - TGTGCCAGCAGCAAAGGGGTAGGACTGCTCGTCTACACCTTC CASSKGVGLLVYTF
TRBJ1-1 - TRBV11-1 - TGTGCCAGCAGCCGAACGGACCGGGGGACTATGAACACTGAAGCTTTCTTT CASSRTDRGTMNTEAFF
TRBJ1-3 - TRBV5-1 - TGCGCCAGCAGGGAGGGCGTCTCTGGAAACACCATATATTTT CASREGVSGNTIYF
TRBJ1-1 - TRBV27 few TGTGCCAGCAGCGCCGTATGGGACACTGAAGCTTTCTTT CASSAVWDTEAFF
TRBJ1-2 - TRBV28 - TGTGCCAGCAGTACGGACCGCCTGAAGGGAGGCTACACCTTC CASSTDRLKGGYTF
TRBJ2-5 - TRBV19 - TGTGCCAGTAGTATAGGTGGCGGCCAGGGCAGGGAGACCCAGTACTTC CASSIGGGQGRETQYF
TRBJ2-7 - TRBV4-2 - TGTGCCAGCAGCCAAGCGGGGGCCTACGAGCAGTACTTC CASSQAGAYEQYF
TRBJ1-1 - TRBV5-6 - TGTGCCAGCAGCTTAAGGCCTCAAGGAGCTTTCTTT CASSLRPQGAFF
TRBJ2-3 - TRBV6-1 - TGTGCCAGCAGTCTGAGACAGGCTAGCACAGATACGCAGTATTTT CASSLRQASTDTQYF